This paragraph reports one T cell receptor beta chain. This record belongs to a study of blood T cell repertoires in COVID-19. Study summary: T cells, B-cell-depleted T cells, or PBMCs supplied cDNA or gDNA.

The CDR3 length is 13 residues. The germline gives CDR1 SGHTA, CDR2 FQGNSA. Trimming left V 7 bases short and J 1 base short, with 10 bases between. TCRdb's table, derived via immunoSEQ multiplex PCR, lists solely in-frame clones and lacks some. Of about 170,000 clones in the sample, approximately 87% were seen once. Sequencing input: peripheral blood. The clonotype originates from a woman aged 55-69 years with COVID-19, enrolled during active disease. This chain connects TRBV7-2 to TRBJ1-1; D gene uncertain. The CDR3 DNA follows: TGTGCCAGCACCGGAGTGGGGAACACTGAAGCTTTCTTT. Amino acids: CASTGVGNTEAFF. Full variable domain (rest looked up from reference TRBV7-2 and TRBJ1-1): GAGVSQSPSNKVTEKGKDVELRCDPISGHTALYWYRQSLGQGLEFLIYFQGNSAPDKSGLPSDRFSAERTGGSVSTLTIQRTQQEDSAVYLCASTGVGNTEAFFGQGTRLTVV.